This T cell receptor beta chain appears in the sequencing data of a study of T cells in localized non-small cell lung cancer. CDR1 is LNHDA and CDR2 is SQIVND in the germline V gene (reference sequence). The CDR3 length is 17 residues. Trimming removed 1 base from V and 0 bases from J; junction bases left unmatched: 4. This table comes from immunoSEQ multiplex PCR, and its TCRdb copy is limited to in-frame clones, with some not included. The sample yields some 13,000 clones, 84% seen once. On this clone itself: Its antigen is unknown.

Study-level results: The study linked higher blood T cell density to longer overall survival. In adjacent lung, a median roughly 53 of the top 100 tumor clones were found.

The V call is TRBV19, the J call TRBJ2-2; 8 positions agree with TRBD1. Sequencing was performed on peripheral blood, taken before any cancer treatment. The TCR comes from a male donor at least 60 years old with stage I squamous cell lung carcinoma. The CDR3 nucleotides read TGTGCCAGTAGTATAGTACCAGGGGGCGCGAACACCGGGGAGCTGTTTTTT. Its protein product is CASSIVPGGANTGELFF. The variable domain in full, completed from reference TRBV19 and TRBJ2-2, reads DGGITQSPKYLFRKEGQNVTLSCEQNLNHDAMYWYRQDPGQGLRLIYYSQIVNDFQKGDIAEGYSVSREKKESFPLTVTSAQKNPTAFYLCASSIVPGGANTGELFFGEGSRLTVL.